This section outlines one T cell receptor (beta chain) sequence together with its context. Its antigen is unknown. These data come from a study of tumor-infiltrating lymphocytes in primary liver carcinoma. Study-wide results and caveats: Tumors had a significantly higher top-250-clone fraction than blood (p = 0.039).

Using a constant-region primer together with ProtoScript II reverse transcriptase, TCR beta cDNA was made from 500 ng of total RNA. Each TCR beta library was derived from three nested multiplex PCR rounds that employed slightly modified ARM-PCR. For roughly 10 cycles apiece, the opening two PCR rounds ran with TRBV1-TRBV30 forward primers and a C-beta reverse primer. TCRdb reanalysed the multiplex PCR reads using MiXCR and keeps one entry per CDR3 protein. The data contain 250,000 to 400,000 distinct CDR3 sequences, roughly 60% of them seen just once; the ten biggest clones take up 9%. The authors took blood RNA from unsorted whole blood and also extracted germline DNA. Trimming stripped 5 bases from V and 7 bases from J, with 9 bases between. This CDR3 comprises 12 residues. Looked up from germline, CDR1 is MDHEN and CDR2 is SYDVKM.

Sample: peripheral blood. The gene calls are TRBV28 and TRBJ2-1; D is unclear. The sequence came from a man in his forties with primary liver carcinoma and hepatitis B virus infection. The CDR3 coding sequence is TGTGCCAGCAGTCCCCGTACGAATGAGCAGTTCTTC. Translated, it gives CASSPRTNEQFF.